A selection of T cell receptor beta chains follows, all from one sample in a study of T cell responses to AZD1222 COVID-19 vaccine. Sequencing was performed with immunoSEQ multiplex PCR; in TCRdb, only in-frame clones are kept and a portion is missing. Counted here are about 160,000 clones, about 91% occurring once; the ten biggest clones make up around 4.4%. The source material was peripheral blood, sampled on day 0 of MenACWY control vaccination. The receptors were gathered from an adult in good health. Each CDR3 is given with its conserved first and last residue. Fields, in order: CDR3 length, V gene, clone size, D gene, J gene, CDR3 protein, CDR3 DNA. The D gene is left open where the match is weak. Expanded clones are given a class, and other clones once, few, many or no size at all.

15,TRBV7-6,.,TRBD1,TRBJ1-3,CASSRDRGAGNTIYF,TGTGCCAGCAGCCGCGACAGGGGAGCTGGAAACACCATATATTTT
17,TRBV19,.,.,TRBJ1-6,CASSIGGGAQAISPLHF,TGTGCCAGTAGTATAGGCGGGGGCGCTCAAGCAATTTCACCCCTCCACTTT
11,TRBV28,.,.,TRBJ1-1,CASSPETEAFF,TGTGCCAGCAGCCCAGAGACTGAAGCTTTCTTT
14,TRBV2,.,.,TRBJ2-2,CASREDTPTGELFF,TGTGCCAGCAGAGAAGACACCCCTACCGGGGAGCTGTTTTTT
15,TRBV5-5,.,.,TRBJ1-4,CASSSGRLTNEKLFF,TGTGCCAGCAGCTCAGGCCGACTGACTAATGAAAAACTGTTTTTT
12,TRBV29-1,.,TRBD1,TRBJ1-2,CSVLQGAYGYTF,TGCAGCGTTTTACAGGGGGCGTATGGCTACACCTTC
15,TRBV7-2,.,TRBD1,TRBJ1-4,CASSPARDRGEKLFF,TGTGCCAGCAGCCCCGCCCGGGACAGGGGTGAAAAACTGTTTTTT
12,TRBV10-3,.,.,TRBJ2-1,CASLDSGNEQFF,TGTGCCAGCCTGGACAGCGGCAATGAGCAGTTCTTC
13,TRBV19,.,.,TRBJ1-1,CATSEGIGTEAFF,TGTGCCACTTCAGAGGGGATTGGAACTGAAGCTTTCTTT
15,TRBV7-6,few,TRBD1,TRBJ2-7,CASSKGTGGTNEQYF,TGTGCCAGCAGCAAAGGGACAGGGGGGACTAACGAGCAGTACTTC
16,TRBV9,few,.,TRBJ1-3,CASSLRPSTSGNTIYF,TGTGCCAGCAGCCTCAGACCGTCGACCTCTGGAAACACCATATATTTT
16,TRBV5-6,few,.,TRBJ2-7,CASSLRGMGRVYEQYF,TGTGCCAGCAGCTTGAGGGGGATGGGCAGGGTCTACGAGCAGTACTTC
14,TRBV7-9,.,.,TRBJ2-3,CASSSITTGDTQYF,TGTGCCAGCAGCTCCATCACAACGGGAGATACGCAGTATTTT
13,TRBV27,.,.,TRBJ2-2,CASSFQVTGELFF,TGTGCCAGCAGTTTCCAGGTTACCGGGGAGCTGTTTTTT
16,TRBV18,.,TRBD1,TRBJ1-6,CASAESGGSYNSPLHF,TGTGCCAGCGCCGAATCAGGGGGCAGCTATAATTCACCCCTCCACTTT
16,TRBV6-5,.,.,TRBJ1-6,CASSYSWLQSNSPLHF,TGTGCCAGCAGTTACTCTTGGTTACAGTCTAATTCACCCCTCCACTTT
14,TRBV9,.,.,TRBJ2-1,CASSVAGMSNEQFF,TGTGCCAGCAGCGTTGCGGGAATGAGCAATGAGCAGTTCTTC
15,TRBV3-1/TRBV3-2,few,.,TRBJ1-5,CASSPATGIGQPQHF,TGTGCCAGCAGCCCAGCAACAGGGATCGGTCAGCCCCAGCATTTT
17,TRBV5-6,.,.,TRBJ1-3,CASSRTPQRASGNTIYF,TGTGCCAGCAGCCGGACGCCCCAGAGAGCCTCTGGAAACACCATATATTTT
13,TRBV18,.,.,TRBJ1-1,CASSPTENTEAFF,TGTGCCAGCTCACCGACAGAGAACACTGAAGCTTTCTTT
15,TRBV9,.,.,TRBJ2-3,CASSPRLWETDTQYF,TGTGCCAGCAGCCCCCGACTTTGGGAGACAGATACGCAGTATTTT
15,TRBV3-1/TRBV3-2,.,.,TRBJ2-3,CASSQVGHSTDTQYF,TGTGCCAGCAGCCAAGTCGGTCATAGCACAGATACGCAGTATTTT
15,TRBV27,.,.,TRBJ2-2,CASSPPGGRAGELFF,TGTGCCAGCAGCCCCCCCGGGGGCAGAGCCGGGGAGCTGTTTTTT
15,TRBV30,.,.,TRBJ1-5,CAWSGRDGYNQPQHF,TGTGCCTGGAGTGGACGGGACGGCTACAATCAGCCCCAGCATTTT
17,TRBV4-3,.,.,TRBJ2-7,CASSQNLFGTSSHEQYF,TGCGCCAGCAGCCAGAACCTTTTCGGGACAAGCAGCCACGAGCAGTACTTC
17,TRBV5-1,.,TRBD2,TRBJ2-1,CASSLQLSGRAVSEQFF,TGCGCCAGCAGTCTACAATTGAGCGGGAGGGCAGTAAGTGAGCAGTTCTTC
13,TRBV6-5,.,.,TRBJ1-1,CASSSGLFTEAFF,TGTGCCAGCAGTTCGGGGCTGTTCACTGAAGCTTTCTTT
13,TRBV5-1,.,.,TRBJ1-5,CASSLDTNQPQHF,TGCGCCAGCAGCTTGGACACTAATCAGCCCCAGCATTTT
16,TRBV2,.,.,TRBJ1-3,CASLGRTTLSGNTIYF,TGTGCCAGCCTGGGCAGGACAACACTCTCTGGAAACACCATATATTTT
17,TRBV21-1,.,.,TRBJ1-6,CASSKKGARSYNSPLHF,TGTGCCAGCAGCAAAAAGGGGGCAAGGTCCTATAATTCACCCCTCCACTTT
11,TRBV12-3/TRBV12-4,.,.,TRBJ2-5,CASSTAAAQYF,TGTGCCAGCAGTACGGCCGCGGCCCAGTACTTC
14,TRBV7-9,.,TRBD1,TRBJ1-2,CASSHDRDRYGYTF,TGTGCCAGCAGCCACGACAGGGATCGCTATGGCTACACCTTC
16,TRBV27,.,TRBD1,TRBJ1-2,CASKGRPTGADYGYTF,TGTGCCAGCAAGGGGAGGCCGACAGGGGCCGACTATGGCTACACCTTC